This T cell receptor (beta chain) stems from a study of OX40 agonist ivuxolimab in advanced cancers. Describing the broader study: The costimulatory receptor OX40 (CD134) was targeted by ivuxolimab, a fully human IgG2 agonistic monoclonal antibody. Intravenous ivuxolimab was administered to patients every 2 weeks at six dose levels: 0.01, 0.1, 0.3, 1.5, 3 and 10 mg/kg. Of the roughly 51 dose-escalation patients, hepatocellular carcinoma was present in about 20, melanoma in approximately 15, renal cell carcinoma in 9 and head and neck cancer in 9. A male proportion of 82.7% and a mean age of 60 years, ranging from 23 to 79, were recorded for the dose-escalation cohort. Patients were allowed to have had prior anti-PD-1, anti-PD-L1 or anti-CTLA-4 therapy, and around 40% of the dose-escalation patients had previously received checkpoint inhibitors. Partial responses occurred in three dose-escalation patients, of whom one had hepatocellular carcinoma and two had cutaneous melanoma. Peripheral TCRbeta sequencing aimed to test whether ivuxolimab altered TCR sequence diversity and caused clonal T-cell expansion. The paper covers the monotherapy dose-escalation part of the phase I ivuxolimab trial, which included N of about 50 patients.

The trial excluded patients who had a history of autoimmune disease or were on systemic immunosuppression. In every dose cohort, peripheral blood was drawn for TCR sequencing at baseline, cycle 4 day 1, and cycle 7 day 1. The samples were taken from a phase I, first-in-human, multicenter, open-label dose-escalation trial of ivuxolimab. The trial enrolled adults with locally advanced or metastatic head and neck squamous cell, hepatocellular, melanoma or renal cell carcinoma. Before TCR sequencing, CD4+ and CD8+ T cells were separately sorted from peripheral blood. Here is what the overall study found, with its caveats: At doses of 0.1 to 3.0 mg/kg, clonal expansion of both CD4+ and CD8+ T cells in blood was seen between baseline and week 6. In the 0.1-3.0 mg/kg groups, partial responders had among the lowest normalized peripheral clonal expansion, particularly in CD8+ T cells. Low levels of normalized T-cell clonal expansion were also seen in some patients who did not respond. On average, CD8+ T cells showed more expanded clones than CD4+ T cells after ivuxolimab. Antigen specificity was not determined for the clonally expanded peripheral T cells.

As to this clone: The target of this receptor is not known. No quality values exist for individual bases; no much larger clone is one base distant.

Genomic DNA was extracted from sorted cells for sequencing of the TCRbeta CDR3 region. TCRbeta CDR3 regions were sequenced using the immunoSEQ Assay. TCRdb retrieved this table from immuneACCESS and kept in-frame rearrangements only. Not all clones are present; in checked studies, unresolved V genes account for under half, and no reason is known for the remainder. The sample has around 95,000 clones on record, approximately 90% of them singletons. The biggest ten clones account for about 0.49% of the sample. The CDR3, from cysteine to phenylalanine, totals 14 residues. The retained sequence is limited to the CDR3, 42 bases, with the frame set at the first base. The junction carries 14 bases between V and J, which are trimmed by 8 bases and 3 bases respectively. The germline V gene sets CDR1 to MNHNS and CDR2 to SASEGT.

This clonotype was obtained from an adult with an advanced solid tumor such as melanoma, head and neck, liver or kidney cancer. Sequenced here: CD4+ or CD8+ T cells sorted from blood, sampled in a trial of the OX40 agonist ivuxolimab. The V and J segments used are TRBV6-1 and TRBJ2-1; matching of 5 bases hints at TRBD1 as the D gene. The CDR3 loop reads CASEKGLLYNEQFF. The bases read TGTGCCAGCGAGAAGGGGCTCCTCTACAATGAGCAGTTCTTC.